Sequencing of this T cell receptor beta chain was carried out in a study of shared clonotypes between healthy human individuals. The germline V gene has CDR1 MGHRA and CDR2 YSYEKL. Trimming at V came to 3 bases and at J to 0 bases, leaving 5 bases not matched to a gene. This CDR3 is built from 15 residues. Assay used: immunoSEQ multiplex PCR; TCRdb lists only in-frame clones, some missing. The table has some 2 million clones, approximately 95% seen once; the top ten hold approximately 0.13%. The sample was naive CD4+ T cells sorted from blood. Regarding subset: CD45RA+ positively selected. This sequence originates from a man aged 18-30 years in good health. J is TRBJ2-7 and V is TRBV4-1, with TRBD1 matching over 7 bases. The CDR3 coding sequence is TGCGCCAGCAGCCATTTCGACAGGGACTCCTACGAGCAGTACTTC. The encoded protein is CASSHFDRDSYEQYF.